This T cell receptor (beta chain) was sequenced for a study of T cell responses to AZD1222 COVID-19 vaccine (dated by TCRdb to 2020 to 2022). Concerning the study at large: Because spike-specific TCR depth and breadth did not differ between the two schedules, AZD1222 recipients who got a second dose at roughly 4 weeks were pooled with those who got a second dose at roughly 12 weeks. TCR sequencing covered fewer than 250 trial participants: 200 to 220 given two doses of AZD1222 and 26 given two doses of MenACWY control vaccine. Trial participants were enrolled by age into subgroups of 18-55, 56-69 and 70-plus years, and roughly 150, 30 and 60 TCR-sequenced participants, respectively, were included in these subgroups. What the study reported, not specific to this receptor: No day 14 peak-response samples were available, so repertoires were characterized only after the peak T cell response. Participants were mostly white British and included more females than males, and it was suggested by the authors that clonal diversity may have been underestimated. Vaccine-associated CD4 TCRs spanned the whole spike protein, with dominant responses in regions 160-218 and 743-854. The 56-69-year group was small, and its depth increase did not reach significance, likely because of low power. Only five to seven AZD1222 recipients were SARS-CoV-2 seropositive at baseline, limiting conclusions about previously exposed vaccinees. Reportedly, close to half of the unique spike-specific TCRs recognized epitopes lying outside the regions that are mutated in the B.1.351 and B.1.1.7 variants. After two AZD1222 doses, both the breadth and the depth of spike-specific TCRs were significantly higher than at day 0 and than in MenACWY recipients.

A word on this clone: This clone's antigen is unknown. No base quality information exists; no much larger clone differs at one position.

The time point label, read with the paper, signifies: baseline before first vaccination. Vaccinee samples came from UK trials COV001 and COV002, including a single-blind randomized controlled phase 2/3 trial of AZD1222 (ChAdOx1 nCoV-19) in healthy adults. For TCRbeta chain sequencing, PBMC samples from trial participants were taken at day 0 and at day 28 after the second dose. The CDR3 regions of human TCRbeta chains were analyzed by immunosequencing. As for the original processing: Repertoire TCRs were checked for matches against a reference library of SARS-CoV-2-specific TCRs that had been generated using the MIRA antigen-specificity platform. Breadth was defined as the fraction of unique TCRs that were SARS-CoV-2-associated, and depth was defined as the fraction of total T cells that were SARS-CoV-2-associated. Using the MIRA data, each spike-specific TCR was mapped to the spike region that the TCR reacts to and placed in a CD4 or CD8 class. Log10-transformed breadth and depth values were compared by one-way ANOVA with Sidak's multiple comparisons tests. Sourced from immuneACCESS, this table was stored by TCRdb with only in-frame sequences that have V and J called. A share of the clones is absent; for the studies checked, an unresolved V gene accounts for under half, and the remainder has no known explanation. D and trimming come from the DNA, and the V and J calls and clone size come from that table. This sample comprises approximately 110,000 clones, more than 80% of them detected only once. The ten largest clones capture roughly 4.2% of the sample.

The V and J ends are trimmed by 2 bases and 4 bases, leaving 14 bases between them. The CDR1 and CDR2 encoded by the germline V gene are ENHRY and SYGVKD. Reading from cysteine to phenylalanine, the CDR3 counts 15 amino acids. The sequence is cut down to CDR3 DNA, 45 bases in frame from base 1. This clonotype originated in an adult in good health. The sequence is built from TRBV10-3 and TRBJ1-2; a tentative D call is TRBD1 (6 bases match). Here the sequenced sample was peripheral blood, taken on day 0 of AZD1222 vaccination. Read as DNA, the sequence is TGTGCCATCAGTGAGGTGGGGGGCGGTAGCTATGGCTACACCTTC. This encodes CAISEVGGGSYGYTF.